A single sample is the source of the 2 T cell receptor beta chains below, sequenced in a study of T cell changes during pregnancy in multiple sclerosis. Repertoires were generated with immunoSEQ multiplex PCR, while TCRdb's copy carries only in-frame clones and drops some. The data hold tens of thousands of clones, with roughly 86% observed a single time. The input for sequencing was CD8+ T cells from peripheral blood mononuclear cells, taken in the first trimester of pregnancy. These receptors originate from a female donor in good health, enrolled as a control in a pregnancy study.

This rearrangement joins TRBV4-2 to TRBJ2-6; D is perhaps TRBD1 (5 bases). Per the germline V gene, CDR1 is LGHNA and CDR2 is YNFKEQ. This CDR3 has 16 amino acids. Trimming shortened V by 0 bases and J by 0 bases, and 6 bases separated the two germline ends. CDR3 sequence reads: CASSQDTGSGANVLTF. The CDR3 nucleotides are TGTGCCAGCAGCCAAGATACAGGCTCTGGGGCCAACGTCCTGACTTTC.

J is TRBJ1-1 and V is TRBV28, with D maybe TRBD1 (6 bases). Trimming shortened V by 2 bases and J by 0 bases, and 13 bases separated the two germline ends. This CDR3 contains 16 residues. CDR1 and CDR2 from the germline V gene are MDHEN and SYDVKM. CDR3 nucleotide sequence: TGTGCCAGCAGTTTAACACCACAGGGTATGAACACTGAAGCTTTCTTT. Translation gives CASSLTPQGMNTEAFF.